The clone carrying this T cell receptor (beta chain) has just a few counts. This entry belongs to a study of T-cell memory formation after mild COVID-19. MiXCR was run by TCRdb on the 5' RACE reads, yielding one entry per CDR3 protein. This sample yields under 400,000 distinct CDR3 sequences, of which around 21% are seen a single time; roughly an eighth belongs to the top ten. Unmatched junction bases numbered 5, after V lost 6 bases and J lost 7 bases. Germline V CDR1 and CDR2: SQVTM, ANQGSEA. There are 14 residues in the CDR3. The chain uses TRBV29-1 and TRBJ2-1, with 14 bases identical to TRBD2. The clonotype was recovered from an adult woman who had mild COVID-19 (a few samples of this study predate the infection). Cell type and time point are not known. Sequences were obtained from PBMCs or a T cell subset sorted from them (not recorded which). The CDR3 DNA reads as TGCAGCGTCTCGCGGACTAGCGGGAGGAATGAGCAGTTCTTC. It translates to CSVSRTSGRNEQFF.